These T cell receptor beta chains were read from a single sample in a study of blood T cell repertoires in COVID-19. Assay: immunoSEQ multiplex PCR; the TCRdb copy retains only in-frame clones and omits some. The table records some 450,000 clones, approximately 90% of them present only once. Sequencing used peripheral blood. These receptors all come from a man aged 18-30 years with COVID-19, enrolled during active disease. Each CDR3 is given with its conserved first and last residue. Fields, in order: D gene, clone size, J gene, V gene, CDR3 protein, CDR3 DNA. A D gene is named only where the DNA matches it firmly. A clone size is listed for some rows: how often the clone was seen (once, few, many), or a class if it is expanded.

d_call: -
clone_size: -
j_call: TRBJ2-5
v_call: TRBV23-1
cdr3_aa: CASIEGALRKSKKETQYF
cdr3_nt: TGCGCCAGCATTGAAGGGGCACTGCGGAAATCGAAAAAAGAGACCCAGTACTTC

d_call: TRBD2
clone_size: -
j_call: TRBJ2-1
v_call: TRBV12-5
cdr3_aa: CASGLVGGIDNEQFF
cdr3_nt: TGTGCTAGTGGTTTGGTGGGGGGGATCGACAATGAGCAGTTCTTC

d_call: -
clone_size: many
j_call: TRBJ2-7
v_call: TRBV28
cdr3_aa: CASSRYEQYF
cdr3_nt: TGTGCCAGCAGTCGCTACGAGCAGTACTTC

d_call: TRBD1
clone_size: -
j_call: TRBJ2-5
v_call: TRBV6-6
cdr3_aa: CASSPTGGLGTQYF
cdr3_nt: TGTGCCAGCAGTCCGACAGGGGGATTGGGGACCCAGTACTTC

d_call: -
clone_size: once
j_call: TRBJ2-1
v_call: TRBV5-1
cdr3_aa: CASSSVQGDEQFF
cdr3_nt: TGCGCCAGCAGCTCAGTACAGGGCGATGAGCAGTTCTTC

d_call: TRBD1
clone_size: -
j_call: TRBJ1-4
v_call: TRBV12-3/TRBV12-4
cdr3_aa: CASRQGSNEKLFF
cdr3_nt: TGTGCCAGCAGACAGGGGTCTAATGAAAAACTGTTTTTT

d_call: -
clone_size: -
j_call: TRBJ2-6
v_call: TRBV19
cdr3_aa: CASSARGGIGGANVLTF
cdr3_nt: TGTGCCAGTAGTGCTAGGGGCGGTATTGGTGGGGCCAACGTCCTGACTTTC

d_call: -
clone_size: -
j_call: TRBJ1-1
v_call: TRBV12-3/TRBV12-4
cdr3_aa: CAGGGRNTEAFF
cdr3_nt: TGTGCCGGCGGGGGAAGGAACACTGAAGCTTTCTTT

d_call: TRBD1
clone_size: once
j_call: TRBJ1-2
v_call: TRBV5-4
cdr3_aa: CASSAKYRGLVFYGYTF
cdr3_nt: TGTGCCAGCAGCGCAAAGTACAGGGGGCTTGTATTCTATGGCTACACCTTC

d_call: -
clone_size: -
j_call: TRBJ1-5
v_call: TRBV4-1
cdr3_aa: CASSQESAAQPQHF
cdr3_nt: TGCGCCAGCAGCCAAGAATCGGCGGCTCAGCCCCAGCATTTT

d_call: TRBD1
clone_size: -
j_call: TRBJ2-3
v_call: TRBV5-4
cdr3_aa: CASSLPRGSTDTQYF
cdr3_nt: TGTGCCAGCAGTTTACCCAGGGGGAGCACAGATACGCAGTATTTT

d_call: TRBD1
clone_size: -
j_call: TRBJ1-3
v_call: TRBV18
cdr3_aa: CASSWDRGSPGNTIYF
cdr3_nt: TGTGCCAGCTCATGGGACAGGGGTTCCCCTGGAAACACCATATATTTT

d_call: -
clone_size: once
j_call: TRBJ1-4
v_call: TRBV7-2
cdr3_aa: CASTPVRGNEKLFF
cdr3_nt: TGTGCCAGCACCCCCGTTCGAGGGAATGAAAAACTGTTTTTT

d_call: -
clone_size: -
j_call: TRBJ2-5
v_call: TRBV10-3
cdr3_aa: CAISEYRAEEETQYF
cdr3_nt: TGTGCCATCAGTGAATACAGGGCAGAAGAAGAGACCCAGTACTTC

d_call: -
clone_size: -
j_call: TRBJ1-2
v_call: TRBV20-1
cdr3_aa: CSASGRQIHISNYGYTF
cdr3_nt: TGCAGTGCTAGTGGGAGACAGATCCATATTTCTAACTATGGCTACACCTTC

d_call: TRBD2
clone_size: -
j_call: TRBJ2-7
v_call: TRBV5-1
cdr3_aa: CASSLGREGYEQYF
cdr3_nt: TGCGCCAGCAGCTTGGGAAGGGAGGGCTACGAGCAGTACTTC

d_call: TRBD2
clone_size: -
j_call: TRBJ2-1
v_call: TRBV4-1
cdr3_aa: CASSSGLAGVGEQFF
cdr3_nt: TGCGCCAGCAGCTCCGGGCTAGCGGGGGTCGGTGAGCAGTTCTTC

d_call: -
clone_size: -
j_call: TRBJ2-3
v_call: TRBV29-1
cdr3_aa: CSVGRGWTDTQYF
cdr3_nt: TGCAGCGTTGGCAGGGGCTGGACAGATACGCAGTATTTT

d_call: TRBD1
clone_size: -
j_call: TRBJ2-7
v_call: TRBV11-2
cdr3_aa: CASSRDRDEQYF
cdr3_nt: TGTGCCAGCAGCAGGGACAGGGACGAGCAGTACTTC

d_call: TRBD1
clone_size: -
j_call: TRBJ1-5
v_call: TRBV24-1
cdr3_aa: CATSDDRVSHQPQHF
cdr3_nt: TGTGCCACCAGTGATGACAGGGTATCGCATCAGCCCCAGCATTTT

d_call: -
clone_size: once
j_call: TRBJ1-4
v_call: TRBV2
cdr3_aa: CASLGVTNEKLFF
cdr3_nt: TGTGCCAGCTTGGGCGTAACTAATGAAAAACTGTTTTTT

d_call: -
clone_size: -
j_call: TRBJ2-7
v_call: TRBV7-9
cdr3_aa: CASSPGRKAYEQYF
cdr3_nt: TGTGCCAGCAGCCCGGGGAGAAAGGCCTACGAGCAGTACTTC

d_call: -
clone_size: -
j_call: TRBJ2-3
v_call: TRBV6-1
cdr3_aa: CASSEAFGQSSTDTQYF
cdr3_nt: TGTGCCAGCAGTGAAGCCTTCGGACAGTCTAGCACAGATACGCAGTATTTT

d_call: -
clone_size: -
j_call: TRBJ2-7
v_call: TRBV7-9
cdr3_aa: CASSITPGHRSEQYF
cdr3_nt: TGTGCCAGCAGCATCACTCCGGGACATAGGTCCGAGCAGTACTTC

d_call: -
clone_size: -
j_call: TRBJ2-1
v_call: TRBV4-1
cdr3_aa: CASSQEGSGFYNEQFF
cdr3_nt: TGCGCCAGCAGCCAAGAGGGCAGCGGTTTCTACAATGAGCAGTTCTTC

d_call: TRBD1
clone_size: -
j_call: TRBJ2-7
v_call: TRBV7-6
cdr3_aa: CASSSGQGTDEQYF
cdr3_nt: TGTGCCAGCAGCTCTGGACAGGGTACTGACGAGCAGTACTTC

d_call: TRBD2
clone_size: -
j_call: TRBJ2-3
v_call: TRBV10-1
cdr3_aa: CASSEGTSGTDTQYF
cdr3_nt: TGCGCCAGCAGTGAGGGGACTAGCGGCACAGATACGCAGTATTTT

d_call: -
clone_size: -
j_call: TRBJ1-6
v_call: TRBV7-9
cdr3_aa: CASSLVGDASPLHF
cdr3_nt: TGTGCCAGCAGCCTGGTAGGGGATGCTTCACCCCTCCACTTT

d_call: TRBD2
clone_size: -
j_call: TRBJ2-7
v_call: TRBV2
cdr3_aa: CASSDGLAGISYEQYF
cdr3_nt: TGTGCCAGCAGTGATGGTCTAGCGGGAATTTCCTACGAGCAGTACTTC

d_call: TRBD1
clone_size: -
j_call: TRBJ1-1
v_call: TRBV19
cdr3_aa: CASRDRGLRYTEAFF
cdr3_nt: TGTGCCAGTAGAGACAGGGGGCTTCGATACACTGAAGCTTTCTTT

d_call: TRBD2
clone_size: -
j_call: TRBJ2-1
v_call: TRBV11-3
cdr3_aa: CASSLAGGGGAGNEQFF
cdr3_nt: TGTGCCAGCAGCTTGGCGGGCGGCGGGGGGGCTGGTAATGAGCAGTTCTTC

d_call: TRBD1
clone_size: -
j_call: TRBJ1-2
v_call: TRBV6-5
cdr3_aa: CASSWDRGQLGYTF
cdr3_nt: TGTGCCAGCAGTTGGGACAGGGGGCAGTTAGGCTACACCTTC

d_call: TRBD2
clone_size: -
j_call: TRBJ2-1
v_call: TRBV5-6
cdr3_aa: CASSLNAGGLFF
cdr3_nt: TGTGCCAGCAGCTTAAATGCGGGAGGGCTGTTCTTC

d_call: TRBD2
clone_size: once
j_call: TRBJ2-5
v_call: TRBV30
cdr3_aa: CAWSPTSGSGETQYF
cdr3_nt: TGTGCCTGGAGTCCGACTAGCGGGAGCGGGGAGACCCAGTACTTC

d_call: TRBD1
clone_size: -
j_call: TRBJ1-2
v_call: TRBV5-1
cdr3_aa: CASSLTTGGGGYTF
cdr3_nt: TGCGCCAGCAGCTTAACGACAGGGGGCGGCGGCTACACCTTC

d_call: TRBD2
clone_size: -
j_call: TRBJ2-1
v_call: TRBV3-1/TRBV3-2
cdr3_aa: CASSDLGLAGRNEQFF
cdr3_nt: TGTGCCAGCAGCGACCTAGGGCTAGCGGGGAGAAATGAGCAGTTCTTC

d_call: -
clone_size: few
j_call: TRBJ2-5
v_call: TRBV5-6
cdr3_aa: CASSYDGRTQYF
cdr3_nt: TGTGCCAGCAGCTATGATGGGCGGACCCAGTACTTC

d_call: -
clone_size: -
j_call: TRBJ1-5
v_call: TRBV11-2
cdr3_aa: CASSLSGSNQPQHF
cdr3_nt: TGTGCCAGCAGCTTAAGCGGAAGCAATCAGCCCCAGCATTTT

d_call: -
clone_size: -
j_call: TRBJ2-7
v_call: TRBV7-8
cdr3_aa: CASSLARSSGYEQYF
cdr3_nt: TGTGCCAGCAGCTTGGCCCGGAGTAGTGGCTACGAGCAGTACTTC

d_call: -
clone_size: -
j_call: TRBJ2-1
v_call: TRBV3-1/TRBV3-2
cdr3_aa: CASSPRVDEQFF
cdr3_nt: TGTGCCAGCAGCCCCAGGGTGGATGAGCAGTTCTTC

d_call: TRBD2
clone_size: -
j_call: TRBJ2-1
v_call: TRBV12-3/TRBV12-4
cdr3_aa: CASSGTRANEQFF
cdr3_nt: TGTGCCAGCAGCGGGACTAGGGCCAATGAGCAGTTCTTC